These T cell receptor beta chains were read from a single sample in a study of OX40 agonist ivuxolimab in advanced cancers. Method: immunoSEQ multiplex PCR; TCRdb's copy keeps in-frame clones and lacks some. The sample has 90,000 to 100,000 clones; approximately 86% are singletons. The source was CD4+ or CD8+ T cells sorted from blood, collected in a trial of the OX40 agonist ivuxolimab. Every receptor here comes from an adult with an advanced solid tumor such as melanoma, head and neck, liver or kidney cancer. The CDR3 runs from the conserved cysteine through the conserved F or W.

j_gene,v_gene,CDR3aa
TRBJ2-7,TRBV28,CASRLFGPGSYEQYF
TRBJ1-2,TRBV28,CASSPPGYGYTF
TRBJ1-5,TRBV27,CASRDVYSNQPQHF
TRBJ1-5,TRBV19,CASSVGYSNQPQHF
TRBJ2-4,TRBV4-1,CASSQDGGGFAKNIQYF
TRBJ1-2,TRBV7-2,CASSPGDYGYTF
TRBJ1-2,TRBV18,CASSPPSEGRKPYTF
TRBJ1-2,TRBV6-6,CASSYWRDYGYTF
TRBJ2-5,TRBV4-2,CASSLRSTDQETQYF
TRBJ2-3,TRBV6-1,CASSERAEHRDTQYF
TRBJ2-1,TRBV7-2,CASSSNGRSSYNEQFF
TRBJ2-7,TRBV18,CASSQGSSYEQYF
TRBJ2-1,TRBV18,CASSPKLAGGHEQFF
TRBJ2-5,TRBV4-1,CASSQQTSGRVETQYF
TRBJ2-5,TRBV18,CASSPTGREETQYF
TRBJ1-2,TRBV19,CASRAGQGTDGYTF
TRBJ1-1,TRBV27,CASSLTLTDEAFF
TRBJ1-1,TRBV5-1,CASKWQGETDTEAFF
TRBJ2-7,TRBV7-9,CASSPAGQGVGEQYF
TRBJ2-3,TRBV18,CASSPRQGEDTQYF
TRBJ2-5,TRBV7-8,CASSPRTSVETQYF
TRBJ1-2,TRBV6-1,CASSEVSMGGRYGYTF
TRBJ1-5,TRBV19,CASSQTGGGGNQPQHF
TRBJ2-1,TRBV20-1,CSASDNEQFF
TRBJ1-3,TRBV18,CASSPTGTGAGNTIYF
TRBJ2-2,TRBV18,CASSQTSDGTGELFF
TRBJ2-3,TRBV21-1,CASISLALARRADTQYF
TRBJ2-7,TRBV6-1,CATLGYEQYF
TRBJ2-3,TRBV29-1,CSVDAQGSWDTQYF
TRBJ1-2,TRBV19,CASRDRDSGASGYTF
TRBJ1-3,TRBV14,CASSQDIGNTIYF
TRBJ1-1,TRBV30,CAWSKIGADTEAFF
TRBJ1-4,TRBV7-2,CASSLAEGQKLFF
TRBJ1-1,TRBV7-2,CASSLAVSGEAFF
TRBJ2-2,TRBV7-8,CASRAGRNTGELFF
TRBJ2-2,TRBV7-9,CASRPRQGANTGELFF
TRBJ2-5,TRBV11-3,CASSGGEGGETQYF
TRBJ2-5,TRBV6-1,CASSERDRETQYF
TRBJ1-5,TRBV6-5,CASSYSGSGGNQPQHF
TRBJ2-1,TRBV19,CASSIRRTSPYNEQFF
TRBJ2-1,TRBV6-1,CATQRDENNEQFF
TRBJ2-1,TRBV5-1,CASSLSDRGPWNEQFF
TRBJ2-5,TRBV7-2,CASSLNRGGETQYF
TRBJ1-3,TRBV28,CASSLGVSSGNTIYF
TRBJ2-2,TRBV28,CASSPGQGVGELFF
TRBJ1-5,TRBV27,CASRGPYSNQPQHF